The 4 T cell receptor beta chains below were found in one sample sequenced in a study of blood T cell repertoires in COVID-19. Clones were read by immunoSEQ multiplex PCR, and TCRdb kept only the in-frame ones, dropping some. The table has fewer than 350,000 clones, more than 70% seen once. Material for sequencing was peripheral blood. The receptors were gathered from a woman aged 55-70 years with COVID-19, enrolled during active disease.

This clone was observed a single time. The chain joins TRBV11-2 to TRBJ1-2; D ambiguous. V lost 3 bases, J lost 8 bases, and 25 bases lay in between. This CDR3 contains 17 residues. CDR1 is SGHAT, CDR2 FQNNGV, per germline. This CDR3 reads CASSLRHASRRLEGYTF. The CDR3 region has the DNA TGTGCCAGCAGCTTGCGGCACGCTTCAAGGCGATTAGAGGGCTACACCTTC. The complete variable domain, with remaining parts taken from reference TRBV11-2 and TRBJ1-2, reads EAGVAQSPRYKIIEKRQSVAFWCNPISGHATLYWYQQILGQGPKLLIQFQNNGVVDDSQLPKDRFSAERLKGVDSTLKIQPAKLEDSAVYLCASSLRHASRRLEGYTFGSGTRLTVV.

The chain is built from TRBV30 and TRBJ1-1; perhaps TRBD1 as D (5 bases). This CDR3 contains 13 residues. Deletions cut 5 bases from V and 4 bases from J, with 14 bases between. Germline-derived CDR1 and CDR2 are GTSNPN and SVGIG (reference sequence). The CDR3 nucleotides are TGTGCCTGGGACCTCGGGGGGAGCACTGAAGCTTTCTTT. This codes for CAWDLGGSTEAFF.

The chain is built from TRBV29-1 and TRBJ2-2, with 8 bases lining up with TRBD1. This CDR3 has 14 residues. With V trimmed by 6 bases and J by 1 base, 4 bases remained unmatched. Germline lookup yields CDR1 SQVTM and CDR2 ANQGSEA. CDR3 in DNA: TGCAGCGTGCTGGACAGGGAGAACACCGGGGAGCTGTTTTTT. Encoded protein: CSVLDRENTGELFF.

The chain links TRBV30 to TRBJ1-5; D call uncertain. CDR1 is GTSNPN and CDR2 is SVGIG in the germline V gene (reference sequence). This CDR3 has 15 residues. V shed 0 bases and J shed 4 bases, with 13 bases lying between them. The CDR3 DNA is TGTGCCTGGAGTGTACAGACGACGGGGAATCAGCCCCAGCATTTT. This codes for CAWSVQTTGNQPQHF.